Below, 18 T cell receptor beta chains from the same sample are listed, as sequenced in a study of T cells in localized non-small cell lung cancer. Measured with immunoSEQ multiplex PCR; TCRdb has only the in-frame clones, and not every one. The data show around 31,000 clones, with approximately 91% seen just once and just under 3% held by the top ten. This specimen consisted of peripheral blood, obtained before any cancer treatment. The origin of the receptors is a female donor of 60 years or more with stage I lung adenocarcinoma.

The chain uses TRBV19 and TRBJ2-1; the D gene is possibly TRBD2 (5 bases). Germline lookup yields CDR1 LNHDA and CDR2 SQIVND (reference sequence). Trimming removed 6 bases from V and 0 bases from J, with 21 bases in between. This CDR3 is built from 18 residues. CDR3 sequence reads: CASRPQPGGGRSYNEQFF. The CDR3 bases are TGTGCCAGTAGACCCCAACCTGGAGGCGGGCGCTCCTACAATGAGCAGTTCTTC.

This chain connects TRBV27 to TRBJ1-1; 8 nucleotides agree with TRBD1. The CDR3 loop spans 16 amino acids. V shed 6 bases and J 0 bases; nucleotides not matched to a gene: 9. The germline V gene has CDR1 MNHEY and CDR2 SMNVEV (reference sequence). The CDR3 sequence: CASSLRGRDLNTEAFF. The DNA for the CDR3 is TGTGCCAGCAGCCTCAGGGGGCGAGACCTGAACACTGAAGCTTTCTTT.

The chain links TRBV7-2 to TRBJ1-2; 7 nucleotides agree with TRBD1. Germline CDR1 and CDR2: SGHTA and FQGNSA. CDR3 length equals 16 residues. The J segment lost 0 bases and the V segment lost 2 bases, leaving 6 bases of the junction unmatched. This CDR3 is CASSLRDRLPNYGYTF. In nucleotides, the CDR3 is TGTGCCAGCAGCTTACGGGACAGACTCCCTAACTATGGCTACACCTTC.

V gene TRBV14 combines with J gene TRBJ2-5; D is uncertain. Per the germline V gene, CDR1 is SGHDN and CDR2 is FVKESK. CDR3 length equals 13 residues. Trimming left V 1 base short and J 1 base short, with 4 bases between. The CDR3, as DNA: TGTGCCAGCAGCCAAGTCCCCCAAGAGACCCAGTACTTC. Its translation is CASSQVPQETQYF.

V usage is TRBV4-3 and J usage is TRBJ2-3, with 7 bases matching TRBD1. Germline CDR1 and CDR2: LGHNA and YSLEER. This CDR3 spans 17 amino acids. The J segment lost 5 bases and the V segment lost 0 bases, leaving 11 bases of the junction unmatched. The DNA of the CDR3 is TGCGCCAGCAGCCAAGAGAGGGGGACAGCGTCCCGAGATACGCAGTATTTT. Amino acids: CASSQERGTASRDTQYF.

This clone has just one count. J is TRBJ2-1 and V is TRBV28; tentative D call: TRBD1 (5 bases). The V gene lost 3 bases and the J gene lost 5 bases, with 14 bases spanning the gap. The CDR3 spans 15 residues. The V gene's germline CDR1 is MDHEN and CDR2 SYDVKM. The CDR3 nucleotides are TGTGCCAGCAGTTTCGGGTGGGGCACCAACAATGAGCAGTTCTTC. Protein product: CASSFGWGTNNEQFF. The full variable domain, in which reference TRBV28 and TRBJ2-1 provide the parts outside the CDR3, is DVKVTQSSRYLVKRTGEKVFLECVQDMDHENMFWYRQDPGLGLRLIYFSYDVKMKEKGDIPEGYSVSREKKERFSLILESASTNQTSMYLCASSFGWGTNNEQFFGPGTRLTVL.

This rearrangement joins TRBV7-2 to TRBJ2-1; the match to TRBD2 covers 15 bases. V lost 3 bases, J lost 2 bases, and 8 bases stayed unmatched. Germline CDR1 and CDR2: SGHTA and FQGNSA. The CDR3 consists of 19 residues. The CDR3 is CASSFPGLAGGRAYNEQFF. Written as DNA, the CDR3 is TGTGCCAGCAGCTTTCCGGGACTAGCGGGAGGAAGAGCCTACAATGAGCAGTTCTTC.

The chain has TRBV6-6 and TRBJ2-5; perhaps TRBD1 as D (5 bases). Germline assignment: CDR1 MNHNY and CDR2 SVGAGI (reference sequence). Trimming left V 1 base short and J 6 bases short, with 12 bases between. This CDR3 has 14 residues. The CDR3 here is CASSYYQGGKTQYF. CDR3 coding DNA: TGTGCCAGCAGTTACTATCAGGGTGGAAAGACCCAGTACTTC.

This chain connects TRBV28 to TRBJ2-7, with a tentative D call TRBD2 (6 bases). CDR1 and CDR2 (germline): MDHEN, SYDVKM. The length of the CDR3 is 15 residues. The V and J ends lost 1 base and 6 bases respectively, with 16 bases between them. The chain's CDR3 is CASSLSGSGGFEQYF. DNA of the CDR3: TGTGCCAGCAGTTTATCGGGAAGTGGGGGGTTCGAGCAGTACTTC.

The CDR3 loop reads CASSRTGVNTEAFF. For the CDR3, the DNA is TGTGCCAGTAGCCGGACAGGAGTGAACACTGAAGCTTTCTTT. This chain joins TRBV19 and TRBJ1-1; 7 nucleotides match TRBD1. The CDR3 is made up of 14 amino acids. Germline CDR1 and CDR2: LNHDA and SQIVND (reference sequence). V dropped 6 bases and J dropped 0; count of bases not matched to a gene: 4.

The V gene is TRBV30, the J gene TRBJ1-1; the D gene is possibly TRBD1 (5 bases). CDR3 size: 12 residues. Trimming took off 1 base at V and 11 bases at J, with 14 bases between the two ends. In germline, CDR1 is GTSNPN, CDR2 SVGIG (reference sequence). CDR3 nucleotide sequence: TGTGCCTGGAGTGCGACCGGGGGGGATGCTTTCTTT. Residues: CAWSATGGDAFF.

This chain connects TRBV19 to TRBJ2-1; 7 bases line up with TRBD2. The V gene's germline CDR1 is LNHDA and CDR2 SQIVND (reference sequence). This CDR3 comprises 16 residues. The V segment lost 6 bases and the J segment 0 bases; nucleotides outside the gene matches: 8. This CDR3 is CASRATSSSSYNEQFF. The CDR3 region has the DNA TGTGCCAGTAGGGCGACTAGCTCGAGCTCCTACAATGAGCAGTTCTTC.

This chain links TRBV7-2 with TRBJ1-3; D gene ambiguous. Trimming removed 8 bases at V and 15 bases at J, with 17 bases between. The germline V gene has CDR1 SGHTA and CDR2 FQGNSA. The CDR3 sequence is 11 residues long. This CDR3 is CASGQGEIQYF. The DNA of the CDR3 is TGTGCCAGCGGCCAAGGCGAGATACAATATTTT.

The chain uses TRBV9 and TRBJ2-1, with 8 bases aligning to TRBD1. Trimming took 0 bases from V and 5 from J; bases not matched to a gene: 1. This CDR3 region has 14 residues. CDR1 SGDLS and CDR2 YYNGEE come from the germline V gene. The CDR3 region is CASSVGQGNNEQFF. As DNA, the CDR3 is TGTGCCAGCAGCGTAGGACAGGGGAACAATGAGCAGTTCTTC. Full variable domain (remainder filled in from reference TRBV9 and TRBJ2-1): DSGVTQTPKHLITATGQRVTLRCSPRSGDLSVYWYQQSLDQGLQFLIQYYNGEERAKGNILERFSAQQFPDLHSELNLSSLELGDSALYFCASSVGQGNNEQFFGPGTRLTVL.

The J gene is TRBJ1-4, the V gene TRBV28; 8 nucleotides agree with TRBD1. CDR1 and CDR2 from the germline V gene are MDHEN and SYDVKM. This CDR3 is 15 amino acids long. V was pared by 2 bases and J by 3 bases, with 2 bases of the junction left unmatched. CDR3 amino acids: CASSLATGANEKLFF. The CDR3 nucleotides are TGTGCCAGCAGTTTAGCGACAGGGGCTAATGAAAAACTGTTTTTT.

This rearrangement joins TRBV7-2 to TRBJ2-7; D is unclear. Between the trimmed V and J ends, which lost 7 bases and 4 bases, there was a span of 20 bases. Germline V gene sequence: CDR1 SGHTA, CDR2 FQGNSA. The CDR3 is 15 residues long. In DNA form, the CDR3 reads TGTGCCAGCAAGTTAGATAGGACGAGGACGTACGAGCAGTACTTC. This encodes CASKLDRTRTYEQYF.

The chain recombines TRBV7-2 with TRBJ2-2, with TRBD2 matching over 9 bases. V trimming: 2 bases; J trimming: 8 bases; junction bases outside the gene matches: 9. The CDR3 length is 16 residues. The germline CDR1 and CDR2 sequences are SGHTA and FQGNSA. CDR3 DNA sequence: TGTGCCAGCAGCTTACTTGGGCGGGAGGGCAGAGGGGAGCTGTTTTTT. It specifies CASSLLGREGRGELFF.

This chain links TRBV27 with TRBJ2-2; D is unclear. This CDR3 spans 17 amino acids. The V end lost 3 bases, the J end lost 0 bases, and 14 bases lay between the germline ends. Germline-derived CDR1 and CDR2 are MNHEY and SMNVEV (reference sequence). CDR3 sequence reads: CASSFMFSKTNTGELFF. The DNA for the CDR3 is TGTGCCAGCAGTTTTATGTTCAGTAAGACGAACACCGGGGAGCTGTTTTTT.